This T cell receptor (beta chain) derives from a study of regulatory T cells in long-lasting Graves disease. Trimming cost V 6 bases and J 2 bases, with 11 bases left between them. Germline CDR1 is MNHEY and CDR2 is SMNVEV (reference sequence). The CDR3 length is 13 residues. In building TCR beta libraries, iRepertoire HTBI primers were used together with Arm-PCR of CDR3 regions. TCRdb reprocessed the multiplex PCR reads with MiXCR, giving one entry per CDR3 protein. This sample carries about 460,000 distinct CDR3 sequences, around 15% of them seen once, and the ten largest clones take approximately 19%. Study observations and caveats: Public clonotype sharing was higher in persistent than newly diagnosed patients.

This clonotype was counted ten times or more. Its antigen is not identified. As to time point: newly diagnosed GD, antithyroid drugs for less than 3 months. PBMCs provided the RNA from which the TCR library was made. The data also belong to a second study, concerning T cells in Graves' hyperthyroidism and ophthalmopathy.

The chain combines TRBV27 with TRBJ2-7; D gene unclear. The specimen comprised peripheral blood mononuclear cells (PBMCs), sampled at new diagnosis, from a patient treated with antithyroid drugs. The sequence came from a woman between 50 and 59 years old with Graves disease. For the CDR3, the DNA is TGTGCCAGCAGGGGCCGAACGACCTACGAGCAGTACTTC. The encoded protein is CASRGRTTYEQYF.